This T cell receptor beta chain was identified in a study of long-term antiretroviral therapy in people with HIV. As for the study in general: In the earliest collections, sampling predates the 2015 immediate-ART recommendation by about a decade. Study-wide findings and caveats: Across all time points, the repertoire was dominated by clones that expanded before ART.

As concerns this clone: Its antigen is still unknown.

This was the immunoSEQ v3.0 assay at survey level. Measured with immunoSEQ multiplex PCR; TCRdb has only the in-frame clones, and not every one. The data contain about 25,000 clones, 80% to 90% of them seen just once; the ten biggest clones take up approximately 15%. V lost 7 bases and J lost 6, with 11 bases in between. Germline-derived CDR1 and CDR2 are PRHDT and FYEKMQ (reference sequence). The CDR3 loop spans 12 amino acids. The J gene is TRBJ2-3, the V gene TRBV13, with D unresolved. The specimen was unsorted PBMCs, collected 1.2 years after starting antiretroviral therapy. The sequence was obtained from a man aged 50 or older with HIV. This chain's CDR3 is CASTLSRDTQYF. In DNA form, the CDR3 reads TGTGCCAGCACCCTGTCCCGGGATACGCAGTATTTT. The full variable domain, completed using reference TRBV13 and TRBJ2-3, is AAGVIQSPRHLIKEKRETATLKCYPIPRHDTVYWYQQGPGQDPQFLISFYEKMQSDKGSIPDRFSAQQFSDYHSELNMSSLELGDSALYFCASTLSRDTQYFGPGTRLTVL.